The TCR beta chain under discussion was sequenced for a study of naive and memory T cell subsets. Points on this clonotype: The antigen is not known.

The beta constant-region primer was an equimolar mix of two oligonucleotides covering TRBC1 and TRBC2. Four rounds of PCR amplified the ligated cDNA using nested alpha and beta constant-region primers plus SP2. MiXCR was run by TCRdb on the UMI-ligation and nested PCR reads, yielding one entry per CDR3 protein. This repertoire shows under 150,000 distinct CDR3 sequences, about 20% found once; its top ten account for about 0.57%. Germline V gene sequence: CDR1 MNHEY, CDR2 SVGAGI. Trimming cost V 5 bases and J 5 bases; bases outside gene matches: 9. The CDR3 runs to 15 residues. The study, taken as a whole, reports: Especially in CD8 cells, naive repertoires contained a few larger clonotypes, possibly CD45RA-re-expressing memory cells.

The receptor comes from a human donor in good health. Sequenced material: naive CD8+ T cells from blood. This chain joins TRBV6-5 and TRBJ2-1, with 7 bases lining up with TRBD2. CDR3 coding DNA: TGTGCCAGCAGTCTACTAGCGAGGGAAGACAATGAGCAGTTCTTC. This codes for CASSLLAREDNEQFF.